This T cell receptor (beta chain) is drawn from a study of T cells in Graves' hyperthyroidism and ophthalmopathy. RNA transcripts were the template for amplifying TCR beta CDR3 regions. HTBI primers were used for first-round RT-PCR of the TCR CDR3. TCRdb re-called the multiplex PCR reads with MiXCR, one entry per CDR3 protein. The table includes about 180,000 distinct CDR3 sequences, 15% to 20% detected once. The CDR3 length is 12 residues. Germline V lookup: CDR1 PRHDT, CDR2 FYEKMQ (reference sequence). V was shortened by 5 bases and J by 4 bases, with 8 bases between the two germline ends. This clonotype was detected many times.

This sequence was found in a woman in her 50s with Graves' hyperthyroidism. The sequenced material came from blood. The V gene is TRBV13, the J gene TRBJ1-1; D might be TRBD1 (5 bases). CDR3 nucleotide sequence: TGTGCCAGCAGCCAGGGTAGCACTGAAGCTTTCTTT. Its translation: CASSQGSTEAFF.